Listed below are T cell receptor beta chains from one sample, sequenced in a study of regulatory dendritic cells for organ transplantation. TCRdb's copy holds only in-frame clones and misses some; the assay was immunoSEQ multiplex PCR. This table holds approximately 12,000 clones, more than 70% found once. No antigen has been assigned to these receptors. Sequences were obtained from naive CD8+ T cells from blood cultured with regulatory dendritic cells. These receptors were taken from a human donor in good health. CDR3s leave out the opening cysteine and the closing phenylalanine or tryptophan. The D gene is left open where the match is weak. Size values are once, few and many counts, or a class for expanded clones, and some rows have none.

V	J	size	D	CDR3
TRBV27	TRBJ2-3	NA	TRBD1	ASSPGTGYGDTQY
TRBV19	TRBJ1-1	NA	NA	ASRDYRQRIIGSTEAF
TRBV7-8	TRBJ2-7	NA	TRBD1	ASSFRTGATRSYEQY
TRBV19	TRBJ1-5	NA	TRBD1	ASSTTRTGGYVVYSNQPQH
TRBV7-3	TRBJ2-7	NA	NA	ASSSGVAPYEQY
TRBV4-1	TRBJ1-1	NA	NA	ASSQGKSGAF
TRBV6-6	TRBJ2-2	NA	NA	ASSPSNLNTGELF
TRBV7-9	TRBJ1-6	NA	NA	ASSLKGVNSPLH
TRBV13	TRBJ2-7	NA	TRBD1	ASSPAGTVKFYEQY
TRBV4-1	TRBJ2-7	NA	TRBD2	ASSQGERGPSYEQY
TRBV7-8	TRBJ2-1	NA	NA	ASSFDSGLSYNEQF
TRBV27	TRBJ2-1	NA	NA	ASSFGGEQF
TRBV7-8	TRBJ2-3	NA	NA	ASSLDYMETDTQY
TRBV19	TRBJ1-5	NA	TRBD1	ASSPTDRAHQPQH
TRBV19	TRBJ2-1	few	TRBD2	ASSLELAGGNYNEQF